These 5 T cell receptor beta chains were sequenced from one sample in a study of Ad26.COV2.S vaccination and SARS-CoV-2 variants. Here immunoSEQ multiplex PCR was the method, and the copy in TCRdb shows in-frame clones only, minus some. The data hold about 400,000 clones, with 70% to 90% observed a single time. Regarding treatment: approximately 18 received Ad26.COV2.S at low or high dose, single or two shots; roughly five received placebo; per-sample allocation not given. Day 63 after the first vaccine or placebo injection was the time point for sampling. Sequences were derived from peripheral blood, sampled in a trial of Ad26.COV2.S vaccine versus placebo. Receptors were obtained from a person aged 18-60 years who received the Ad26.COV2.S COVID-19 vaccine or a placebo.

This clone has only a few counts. The CDR3: CASSQTLYEQYF. The CDR3 DNA reads TGTGCCAGCAGCCAGACACTCTACGAGCAGTACTTC. V usage is TRBV27 and J usage is TRBJ2-7; no firm D call. The CDR3 covers 12 residues. V gave up 6 bases and J gave up 3 bases, with 9 bases separating them. Germline V gene data show CDR1 as MNHEY and CDR2 as SMNVEV (reference sequence).

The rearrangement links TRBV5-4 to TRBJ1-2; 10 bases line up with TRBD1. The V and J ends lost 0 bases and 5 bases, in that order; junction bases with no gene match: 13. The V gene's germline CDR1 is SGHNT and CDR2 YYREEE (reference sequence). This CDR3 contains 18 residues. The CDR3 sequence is CASSLGPGQGISGYGYTF. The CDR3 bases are TGTGCCAGCAGCTTGGGACCGGGACAGGGGATATCGGGGTATGGCTACACCTTC.

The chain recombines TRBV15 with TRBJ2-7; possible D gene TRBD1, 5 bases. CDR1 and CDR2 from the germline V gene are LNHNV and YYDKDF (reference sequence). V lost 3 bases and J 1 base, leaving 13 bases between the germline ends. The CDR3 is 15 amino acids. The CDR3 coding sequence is TGTGCCACCAGCAGCAACCCGACAGCTTCCTACGAGCAGTACTTC. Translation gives CATSSNPTASYEQYF.

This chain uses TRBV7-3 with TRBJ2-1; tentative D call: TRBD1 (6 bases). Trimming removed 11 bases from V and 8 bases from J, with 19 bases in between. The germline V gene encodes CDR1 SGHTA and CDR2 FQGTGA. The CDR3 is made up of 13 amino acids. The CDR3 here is CAGLGQGLDEQFF. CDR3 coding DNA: TGTGCCGGCCTGGGGCAGGGGCTGGATGAGCAGTTCTTC.

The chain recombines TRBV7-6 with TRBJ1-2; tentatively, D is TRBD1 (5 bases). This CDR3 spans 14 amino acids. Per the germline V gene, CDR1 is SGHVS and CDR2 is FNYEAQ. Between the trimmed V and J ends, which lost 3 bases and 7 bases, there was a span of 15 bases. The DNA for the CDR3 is TGTGCCAGCAGCTTCGACGGCAGGGCTCCTGGCTACACCTTC. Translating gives CASSFDGRAPGYTF.